This T cell receptor beta chain derives from a study of blood T cells in healthy people across ages. Whole-study findings and limits: TCR beta diversity, measured per million T cells, fell in a roughly linear way with age.

As to this clonotype: Its matching antigen is unknown.

A J-beta primer mix and a sample-barcoded 5' primer were used in a second PCR of roughly 7 to 12 cycles. TCRdb reprocessed the 5' RACE reads via MiXCR and lists one record per CDR3 protein. In the table there are around 580,000 distinct CDR3 sequences, around half of which are singletons. The sequenced material came from blood. This sequence was found in a man older than 75 in good health.

The CDR3 reads CAISEREQWNEQYF. DNA for the CDR3: TGTGCCATCAGTGAACGGGAGCAATGGAATGAGCAGTACTTC. The chain joins TRBV10-3 to TRBJ2-5; D perhaps matches TRBD2 (6 bases). The germline V and J ends were trimmed by 3 bases and 11 bases, with 19 bases remaining between them. Germline V gives CDR1 ENHRY, CDR2 SYGVKD. The CDR3 is 14 amino acids.